The clone carrying this T cell receptor beta chain is classed as medium-sized. Antigen unknown. This record belongs to a study of Ad26.COV2.S vaccination and SARS-CoV-2 variants. CDR3 length equals 15 residues. Germline loops: CDR1 SGHNT, CDR2 YYREEE (reference sequence). Trimming cost V 4 bases and J 9 bases, with 17 bases left between them. Study-level results: Spike-specific CD8+ and CD4+ T cell responses reportedly showed substantial breadth after vaccination. Possibly, TCR breadth and depth analyses underestimated total T cell responses. People given the vaccine had a wider spike-specific TCR breadth than placebo recipients did.

Clones were read by immunoSEQ multiplex PCR, and TCRdb kept only the in-frame ones, dropping some. The table shows roughly 100,000 clones, with about three quarters occurring only once. The source of this sequence is a human donor who had recovered from COVID-19. This chain joins TRBV5-4 and TRBJ1-6; D is uncertain. Specimen: peripheral blood, collected after recovery from COVID-19. CDR3 amino acids: CASSADRTIVSPLHF. The DNA for the CDR3 is TGTGCCAGCAGCGCGGACCGAACGATCGTTTCACCCCTCCACTTT.